The next 18 T cell receptor beta chains were all read from a single sample in a study of T cells in Graves' hyperthyroidism and ophthalmopathy. Amplified regions were TCR beta CDR3 sequences from RNA transcripts. HTBI primers were the set used in a first-round RT-PCR of the TCR CDR3. TCRdb processed the multiplex PCR reads anew with MiXCR; each CDR3 protein has one entry. Of a few hundred thousand distinct CDR3 sequences detected, more than 12% appear once; the ten largest clones hold 30% to 35%. The sequenced sample consisted of blood. The receptors originated from a woman aged 30 to 39 with Graves' hyperthyroidism.

The chain couples TRBV5-1 to TRBJ2-7; TRBD1 aligns across 8 bases. The CDR3 length is 15 residues. Germline V CDR1 and CDR2: SGHRS, YFSETQ. V shed 2 bases, J shed 3 bases, and the junction held 7 bases outside the gene matches. This CDR3 reads CASSFGQGGGYEQYF. The CDR3 coding sequence is TGCGCCAGCAGCTTCGGACAGGGTGGCGGCTACGAGCAGTACTTC.

Ten or more counts support this clonotype. The chain joins TRBV18 to TRBJ2-4; D ambiguous. The CDR3 has 15 amino acids. Deletions cut 3 bases from V and 6 bases from J, with 15 bases between. The germline V gene encodes CDR1 KGHSH and CDR2 LQKENI. This CDR3 is CASSPPGSPANIQYF. DNA of the CDR3: TGTGCCAGCTCACCGCCGGGCTCCCCAGCAAACATTCAGTACTTC.

This clonotype was seen a few times. This chain joins TRBV20-1 and TRBJ1-5, with a weak D call TRBD1 (6 bases). The CDR3 runs to 15 residues. V lost 3 bases to trimming and J lost 2 bases, with 14 bases between them. Germline V CDR1 and CDR2: DFQATT, SNEGSKA (reference sequence). For the CDR3, the DNA is TGCAGTGCTAGGACGGGGGGCGTCGGCAATCAGCCCCAGCATTTT. Protein product: CSARTGGVGNQPQHF.

The table lists this clonotype with a few counts. The gene calls are TRBV29-1 and TRBJ2-5; D is ambiguous. With 6 bases removed from V and 0 bases from J, the gap between germline ends came to 11 bases. The CDR3 extends over 13 amino acids. CDR1 and CDR2 (germline): SQVTM, ANQGSEA. CDR3 sequence: CSVNQIHQETQYF. In DNA, the CDR3 is TGCAGCGTGAACCAGATACACCAAGAGACCCAGTACTTC.

Ten or more counts support this clonotype. This chain connects TRBV11-2 to TRBJ1-1; the D gene is possibly TRBD1 (5 bases). The germline V and J ends were trimmed by 3 bases and 1 base, with 9 bases remaining between them. Germline V CDR1 and CDR2: SGHAT, FQNNGV. The CDR3 is 14 amino acids. CDR3 DNA: TGTGCCAGCAGCTTTCCGACAGAGAACACTGAAGCTTTCTTT. Translated: CASSFPTENTEAFF.

The chain couples TRBV6-1 to TRBJ2-3; D is possibly TRBD2 (7 bases). The germline V and J ends were trimmed by 6 bases and 4 bases, with 17 bases remaining between them. CDR1 and CDR2 (germline): MNHNS, SASEGT. CDR3 length: 15 amino acids. Here the CDR3 reads CASSPRGADPDTQYF. The DNA for the CDR3 is TGTGCCAGCAGCCCCCGGGGGGCCGATCCAGATACGCAGTATTTT.

The chain is built from TRBV27 and TRBJ2-1; the D call may be TRBD1 or TRBD2 (5 bases each). Trimming took 5 bases from V and 0 from J, leaving 11 bases between them. The CDR3 sequence is 15 residues long. In germline, CDR1 is MNHEY, CDR2 SMNVEV (reference sequence). The CDR3 protein is CASSRAGSSYNEQFF. The CDR3 nucleotides are TGTGCCAGCAGTCGCGCAGGGAGCTCCTACAATGAGCAGTTCTTC.

This clonotype was picked up a small number of times. The chain is built from TRBV6-2 or TRBV6-3 and TRBJ2-5; D might be TRBD1 (6 bases). Per germline, CDR1 MNHEY and CDR2 SVGEGT. V lost 7 bases and J 1 base, leaving 10 bases between the germline ends. This CDR3 comprises 13 residues. CDR3 loop: CASTRTAQETQYF. CDR3 bases: TGTGCCAGCACCAGGACAGCCCAAGAGACCCAGTACTTC.

This clonotype appeared a few times. This chain uses TRBV6-2 or TRBV6-3 with TRBJ2-1; 7 positions agree with TRBD2. This CDR3 is 15 amino acids long. V shed 7 bases and J 3 bases; nucleotides not matched to a gene: 9. Looked up from germline, CDR1 is MNHEY and CDR2 is SVGEGT. The CDR3 DNA sequence: TGTGCCAGCATCCCCAGCGGGATAGTCTACAATGAGCAGTTCTTC. This sequence encodes CASIPSGIVYNEQFF.

For this clonotype: Being one base from a much bigger clone, this may be a read error. V is TRBV12-3 or TRBV12-4 and J is TRBJ1-1; D gene ambiguous. The CDR3 length is 14 residues. V was shortened by 7 bases and J by 6 bases, with 18 bases between the two germline ends. CDR3 DNA: TGTGCCAGCACCTATGGTTTAGCGAGCGCTGAAGCTTTCTTT. Its translation: CASTYGLASAEAFF.

This clonotype was found a few times. The chain joins TRBV7-9 to TRBJ1-1; 7 positions agree with TRBD1. The CDR3 is made up of 17 amino acids. V shed 8 bases, J shed 2 bases, and the junction held 17 bases outside the gene matches. Germline V gene sequence: CDR1 SEHNR, CDR2 FQNEAQ (reference sequence). CDR3 region: CASSSGGPKGQNTEAFF. In DNA, the CDR3 is TGTGCCAGCTCCTCAGGGGGACCCAAGGGGCAAAACACTGAAGCTTTCTTT. The full variable domain, its missing parts supplied by reference TRBV7-9 and TRBJ1-1, is DTGVSQNPRHKITKRGQNVTFRCDPISEHNRLYWYRQTLGQGPEFLTYFQNEAQLEKSRLLSDRFSAERPKGSFSTLEIQRTEQGDSAMYLCASSSGGPKGQNTEAFFGQGTRLTVV.

This clonotype was recorded at least ten times. The chain carries TRBV2 and TRBJ2-3; 8 nucleotides agree with TRBD2. The J segment lost 1 base and the V segment lost 9 bases, leaving 6 bases of the junction unmatched. CDR3 size: 14 residues. Germline V gives CDR1 SNHLY, CDR2 FYNNEI. The CDR3 spells CASTGLGGTDTQYF. CDR3 coding DNA: TGTGCCAGTACGGGACTAGGGGGCACAGATACGCAGTATTTT.

This clonotype has a count of ten or more. The V gene is TRBV11-2, the J gene TRBJ2-1, with D perhaps TRBD2 (5 bases). Germline V gene lookup returns CDR1 SGHAT and CDR2 FQNNGV. CDR3 length: 15 residues. V was pared by 2 bases and J by 8 bases, with 16 bases between. This chain's CDR3 is CASSLIRGRRYEQFF. DNA of the CDR3: TGTGCCAGCAGCTTAATCCGTGGGAGAAGGTATGAGCAGTTCTTC.

V usage is TRBV18 and J usage is TRBJ2-1, with D unclear. V lost 0 bases, J lost 7 bases, and 10 bases lay in between. Germline V lookup: CDR1 KGHSH, CDR2 LQKENI. The CDR3 runs to 14 residues. The CDR3 nucleotides read TGTGCCAGCTCACCACCGTCGACCCGAAATGAGCAGTTCTTC. It codes for CASSPPSTRNEQFF.

At least ten counts were recorded for this clonotype. This chain uses TRBV7-8 with TRBJ2-7; TRBD1 matches at 9 bases. V was pared by 2 bases and J by 0 bases, with 2 bases of the junction left unmatched. There are 15 residues in the CDR3. CDR1 SGHVS and CDR2 FQNEAQ come from the germline V gene. CDR3 in amino acids: CASSLRTGASYEQYF. The CDR3 nucleotides read TGTGCCAGCAGCTTACGGACAGGGGCCTCCTACGAGCAGTACTTC.

The chain joins TRBV5-1 to TRBJ2-5; D is uncertain. CDR1 is SGHRS and CDR2 is YFSETQ in the germline V gene. Trimming left V 4 bases short and J 5 bases short, with 9 bases between. The CDR3 is 12 residues long. The CDR3 DNA reads as TGCGCCAGCAGCGAAAATGTTGAGACCCAGTACTTC. Translated: CASSENVETQYF.

The chain recombines TRBV20-1 with TRBJ2-1, with a tentative D call TRBD1 (5 bases). The ends were cut back, 6 bases at V and 7 bases at J, with 19 bases in the middle. The CDR3 sequence is 14 residues long. CDR1 is DFQATT and CDR2 is SNEGSKA in the germline V gene (reference sequence). The CDR3 nucleotides read TGCAGTGCCGGTTATAACAGGTTTTCAAATGAGCAGTTCTTC. This translates into CSAGYNRFSNEQFF.

The genes are TRBV24-1 and TRBJ2-2, with 9 bases that match TRBD2. J lost 6 bases, V lost 7 bases, and 11 bases had no gene match. The germline CDR1 and CDR2 sequences are KGHDR and SFDVKD. The CDR3 extends over 16 amino acids. The CDR3 loop reads CATSLRNSGSSGELFF. Written as DNA, the CDR3 is TGTGCCACCAGCCTCCGTAATAGCGGGAGCTCCGGGGAGCTGTTTTTT.